One and the same sample provided the 2 T cell receptor beta chains below, sequenced in a study of breast tumors, draining lymph nodes, adjacent tissues. TCRdb recomputed calls from the multiplex PCR reads with MiXCR, one row per CDR3 protein. This sample carries over 200,000 distinct CDR3 sequences, about a third of them seen once, and the ten largest clones take about 1.4%. Samples came from axillary lymph nodes draining the breast cancer. The sequencing sample was made of axillary lymph node tissue. Receptors were obtained from a female donor with breast cancer. Some clones in this sample may be carry-over from other donors' samples.

As regards this clonotype: The CDR3 carries no conserved terminal phenylalanine or tryptophan, so it likely arises from a read error. The V call is TRBV19, the J call TRBJ2-3, with 7 bases lining up with TRBD1. Matching the DNA end better, TRBJ1-4 makes the J call doubtful. The CDR3 runs to 16 residues. Germline V gene sequence: CDR1 LNHDA, CDR2 SQIVND (reference sequence). This chain's CDR3 is CASRQGWQGANEKLFS. As DNA, the CDR3 is TGTGCCAGTAGACAGGGGTGGCAGGGAGCTAATGAAAAACTGTTTTCT.

This clonotype appeared many times. V is TRBV5-4 and J is TRBJ2-7; the match to TRBD2 covers 8 bases. The CDR3 extends over 15 amino acids. Unmatched junction bases numbered 6, after V lost 4 bases and J lost 0 bases. The V gene's germline CDR1 is SGHNT and CDR2 YYREEE (reference sequence). The CDR3 DNA is TGTGCCAGCAGCAGTAGCGGGGACCGCTCCTACGAGCAGTACTTC. This translates into CASSSSGDRSYEQYF. Filled out from reference TRBV5-4 and TRBJ2-7, the complete variable domain reads ETGVTQSPTHLIKTRGQQVTLRCSSQSGHNTVSWYQQALGQGPQFIFQYYREEENGRGNFPPRFSGLQFPNYSSELNVNALELDDSALYLCASSSSGDRSYEQYFGPGTRLTVT.